The 19 T cell receptor beta chains reported below all come from one sample, sequenced in a study of T cell repertoires in cytomegalovirus infection (dated by TCRdb to between 2017 and 2020). The instrument was an Illumina HiSeq 1500. TCRdb's own reprocessing of the public reads used fastp at Q25 and MiXCR and kept productive beta chains. Rows matching on CDR3 protein sequence are summarized as one entry with the most common DNA and genes. This sample gives some 270,000 distinct CDR3 sequences in total; about 17% of them show up just once. The ten largest make up about 45% of the sample. Sequenced input: CD8+ T cells from PBMCs. All receptors derive from a human donor in good health (CMV status not recorded). Some clones in this sample may be carry-over from other donors' samples.

CDR3 sequence reads: CASSIDGWGEQYF. Written as DNA, the CDR3 is TGTGCCAGTAGTATCGACGGCTGGGGCGAGCAGTACTTC. The gene calls are TRBV19 and TRBJ2-7; D is unclear. The CDR3 contains 13 residues. V dropped 3 bases and J dropped 6 bases, with 12 bases sitting between them. Germline V gives CDR1 LNHDA, CDR2 SQIVND (reference sequence).

This clonotype was recorded at least ten times. DNA of the CDR3: TGTGCCAGCAGCTTAGTGGCAGGGGACGCTGAAGCTTTCTTT. Translation gives CASSLVAGDAEAFF. The rearrangement links TRBV7-9 to TRBJ1-1, with a tentative D call TRBD1 (6 bases). Germline CDR1 SEHNR, CDR2 FQNEAQ (reference sequence). V was clipped by 1 base and J by 6 bases, with 12 bases between them. The CDR3 extends over 14 amino acids.

This clonotype turned up a few times. V usage is TRBV4-1 and J usage is TRBJ2-1; 9 bases are a match to TRBD1. After removal of 6 bases from V and 4 bases from J, the junction contained 7 bases not matched to a gene. CDR1 and CDR2 from the germline V gene are MGHRA and YSYEKL. This CDR3 has 15 residues. The CDR3 region has the DNA TGCGCCAGCAGTGAGGACAGGGGAGAATACAATGAGCAGTTCTTC. It codes for CASSEDRGEYNEQFF.

This clonotype was counted many times. The chain employs TRBV29-1 and TRBJ2-3, with D possibly TRBD2 on 6 matching bases. Germline V gene lookup returns CDR1 SQVTM and CDR2 ANQGSEA. This CDR3 is 11 amino acids long. The V and J ends lost 6 bases and 6 bases respectively, with 10 bases between them. The CDR3 DNA reads as TGCAGCGTCGGAGGGGTGGATACGCAGTATTTT. Translation: CSVGGVDTQYF.

The genes are TRBV7-9 and TRBJ2-2; 10 bases match TRBD2. The CDR3 runs to 16 residues. With 4 bases clipped from V and 5 bases from J, the junction kept 7 bases outside the gene matches. The germline V gene encodes CDR1 SEHNR and CDR2 FQNEAQ (reference sequence). The CDR3 reads CASSSRTSGGTGELFF. The CDR3, as DNA: TGTGCCAGCAGCTCCAGGACTAGCGGAGGGACCGGGGAGCTGTTTTTT.

The table lists this clonotype with a few counts. This rearrangement joins TRBV7-9 to TRBJ1-1; D remains unclear. This CDR3 spans 14 amino acids. V lost 5 bases to trimming and J lost 4 bases, with 14 bases between them. Germline V CDR1 and CDR2: SEHNR, FQNEAQ (reference sequence). The CDR3 spells CASSEGARFTEAFF. The CDR3 DNA sequence: TGTGCCAGCAGCGAGGGTGCTAGGTTCACTGAAGCTTTCTTT.

This clonotype appeared many times. This sequence joins TRBV29-1 and TRBJ1-1, with D perhaps TRBD1 (5 bases). Between the trimmed V and J ends, which lost 6 bases and 0 bases, there was a span of 11 bases. Germline CDR1 reads SQVTM; CDR2 reads ANQGSEA. The CDR3 sequence is 13 residues long. The CDR3 nucleotides are TGCAGCGTCTACGGGACTGTGAACACTGAAGCTTTCTTT. As protein: CSVYGTVNTEAFF.

The genes are TRBV7-8 and TRBJ2-7, with 14 bases that match TRBD2. The CDR3 covers 16 residues. The trim removed 5 bases at V and 6 bases at J, leaving 9 bases unmatched. CDR1 is SGHVS, CDR2 FQNEAQ, per germline. CDR3 DNA: TGTGCCAGCAGCCGGACCCGACTAGCGGGGGGGCTCGAGCAGTACTTC. Its protein product is CASSRTRLAGGLEQYF.

This clonotype was seen more than once but under ten times. This chain connects TRBV2 to TRBJ2-1; 7 bases are a match to TRBD1. V shed 8 bases, J shed 2 bases, and the junction held 12 bases outside the gene matches. CDR3 length equals 16 residues. CDR1 and CDR2 (germline): SNHLY, FYNNEI. CDR3 sequence (DNA): TGTGCCAGCGGAGACTCCACAGGGGTTACCTACAATGAGCAGTTCTTC. It specifies CASGDSTGVTYNEQFF.

This sequence joins TRBV12-3 or TRBV12-4 and TRBJ1-5, with no clear D. The CDR3 has 14 residues. Between the trimmed V and J ends, which lost 5 bases and 7 bases, there was a span of 15 bases. CDR3 sequence: CASSPEATGQPQHF. The DNA of the CDR3 is TGTGCCAGCAGTCCCGAAGCCACCGGGCAGCCCCAGCATTTT.

Ten or more counts support this clonotype. V and J are TRBV19 and TRBJ1-6, with D unresolved. The CDR3 has 14 amino acids. V lost 6 bases and J lost 8, with 14 bases in between. Per the germline V gene, CDR1 is LNHDA and CDR2 is SQIVND (reference sequence). The CDR3 coding sequence is TGTGCCAGTAGAGAGCCCGGGATCGATTCACCCCTCCACTTT. It yields the protein CASREPGIDSPLHF.

V is TRBV20-1 and J is TRBJ2-7; 10 bases match TRBD1. V gave up 0 bases and J gave up 3 bases; unmatched junction bases: 5. CDR1 is DFQATT, CDR2 SNEGSKA, per germline (reference sequence). CDR3 length: 15 amino acids. CDR3 sequence reads: CSARDRDRGFYEQYF. The DNA for the CDR3 is TGCAGTGCTAGAGACCGGGACAGGGGATTCTACGAGCAGTACTTC.

This clonotype showed up just a few times. V gene TRBV24-1 combines with J gene TRBJ2-1; 14 bases are a match to TRBD2. Germline V gene data show CDR1 as KGHDR and CDR2 as SFDVKD. V was clipped by 6 bases and J by 2 bases; unmatched bases: 5. This CDR3 spans 17 amino acids. CDR3 protein: CATSRTSGGTTYNEQFF. The CDR3 region has the DNA TGTGCCACCAGTAGGACTAGCGGGGGGACGACCTACAATGAGCAGTTCTTC.

The V and J genes are TRBV7-9 and TRBJ2-7, with D possibly matching TRBD1 (6 bases). The V end was cut by 1 base, the J end by 0 bases, with 13 bases between. CDR3 length: 16 residues. CDR1 and CDR2 (germline): SEHNR, FQNEAQ (reference sequence). CDR3 nucleotide sequence: TGTGCCAGCAGCTTAGTAATAACAGGGCCCTCCTACGAGCAGTACTTC. Amino acid sequence: CASSLVITGPSYEQYF.

The rearrangement joins TRBV5-4 to TRBJ1-1; D possibly corresponds to TRBD1 (5 bases). The CDR3 is 14 amino acids. The germline V gene encodes CDR1 SGHNT and CDR2 YYREEE (reference sequence). V gave up 4 bases and J gave up 6 bases, with 16 bases separating them. CDR3 protein: CASSPRQGGAEAFF. For the CDR3, the DNA is TGTGCCAGCAGCCCCCGGCAGGGTGGCGCTGAAGCTTTCTTT.

This clonotype was recorded at least ten times. The chain recombines TRBV11-2 with TRBJ1-6; no clear D. V lost 0 bases and J 2 bases, leaving 11 bases between the germline ends. CDR1 is SGHAT, CDR2 FQNNGV, per germline. This CDR3 contains 17 residues. CDR3 in DNA: TGTGCCAGCAGCTTAGAGTCTGCGGGGACCTATAATTCACCCCTCCACTTT. Residues: CASSLESAGTYNSPLHF.

This clonotype has more than one count but fewer than ten. This chain links TRBV28 with TRBJ1-1, with D perhaps matching TRBD1 (5 bases). The CDR3 sequence is 15 residues long. CDR1 MDHEN and CDR2 SYDVKM come from the germline V gene. Trimming removed 8 bases from V and 1 base from J, with 17 bases in between. DNA for the CDR3: TGTGCCAGCCGTGTTCGGAGACAGCGGAACACTGAAGCTTTCTTT. Its protein product is CASRVRRQRNTEAFF.

The sample holds many counts of this clonotype. V usage is TRBV12-3 or TRBV12-4 and J usage is TRBJ1-1, with D hard to call. There are 13 residues in the CDR3. The ends were cut back, 2 bases at V and 5 bases at J, with 9 bases in the middle. The CDR3 DNA sequence: TGTGCCAGCAGTTTAAGTCCCCAAACTGAAGCTTTCTTT. Protein sequence: CASSLSPQTEAFF.

In this sample, this clonotype turned up a few times. V usage is TRBV4-1 and J usage is TRBJ2-5; possibly TRBD2 for D (5 bases). This CDR3 has 14 residues. V was trimmed by 4 bases and J by 4 bases, leaving 13 bases between them. Germline CDR1 is MGHRA and CDR2 is YSYEKL. CDR3 protein: CASSPEGRSETQYF. In DNA, the CDR3 is TGCGCCAGCAGCCCCGAGGGCAGGTCAGAGACCCAGTACTTC.